The TCR beta chain described here comes from a study of T cell repertoires in aging, cancer and after chemotherapy. Study-level information: Donors were grouped into six age bands spanning 30 or younger through 70 or older. Clear clonal overlap appeared across healthy donor samples taken over several months to years.

The CDR3 covers 16 residues. Per germline, CDR1 MNHNS and CDR2 SASEGT. V lost 2 bases, J lost 7 bases, and 15 bases lay in between. The template was genomic DNA from peripheral blood, not RNA. Rearranged V-D-J TRB sequences were amplified with a mixed TRB-A/B primer pool. TCRdb independently ran MiXCR on the multiplex PCR reads; one entry per CDR3 protein. Of approximately 4,900 distinct CDR3 sequences in the sample, under 25% were seen once. By share of the sample, this clonotype is medium-sized. Antigen: not known. Overall study findings and caveats: Untreated cancer patients had significantly lower blood TCR diversity than age-matched healthy donors.

This receptor was obtained from a human donor in good health. The donor label of this sample is uncertain. Sequencing input: blood. The chain has TRBV6-1 and TRBJ1-6; D remains ambiguous. The CDR3 DNA follows: TGTGCCAGCAGTGAACGCGCGCCTACGGGGAATTCACCCCTCCACTTT. Protein product: CASSERAPTGNSPLHF.